What follows are 9 T cell receptor beta chains derived from one specimen sequenced in a study of PD-1 blockade in classical Hodgkin lymphoma. TCRdb's copy holds only in-frame clones and misses some; the assay was immunoSEQ multiplex PCR. The top ten hold under 3.5% of the sample, which has around 100,000 clones, about nine tenths seen once. The sample's time point: cycle 4 day 1 (C4D1), after about 6 weeks of nivolumab. Every one of the patients relapsed after autologous stem cell transplantation (brentuximab vedotin exposure was variable). The sequences come from peripheral blood mononuclear cells (PBMCs), collected before the fourth cycle of nivolumab. These receptors were obtained from a human donor with classical Hodgkin lymphoma.

The J gene is TRBJ2-7, the V gene TRBV28; 9 bases are a match to TRBD1. Germline V lookup: CDR1 MDHEN, CDR2 SYDVKM. Trimming at V came to 5 bases and at J to 7 bases, leaving 9 bases not matched to a gene. The CDR3 runs to 14 residues. The CDR3 nucleotides are TGTGCCAGCAGTATAACCGGGACAGGGTGGGAGCAGTACTTC. Protein: CASSITGTGWEQYF.

The rearrangement joins TRBV29-1 to TRBJ2-5; D might be TRBD2 (5 bases). The CDR3 has 14 amino acids. The ends were cut back, 7 bases at V and 8 bases at J, with 23 bases in the middle. Germline V gene data show CDR1 as SQVTM and CDR2 as ANQGSEA. Here the CDR3 reads CSATGLLGKGTQYF. CDR3 in DNA: TGCAGCGCCACCGGACTCCTAGGGAAGGGCACCCAGTACTTC.

The CDR3 reads CASSQLAGGITDTQYF. CDR3 nucleotide sequence: TGCGCCAGCAGCCAACTAGCGGGGGGGATCACAGATACGCAGTATTTT. The chain joins TRBV5-1 to TRBJ2-3; TRBD2 aligns across 13 bases. CDR3 length equals 16 residues. Per the germline V gene, CDR1 is SGHRS and CDR2 is YFSETQ. V trimming: 4 bases; J trimming: 2 bases; junction bases outside the gene matches: 4. The complete variable domain, with remaining parts taken from reference TRBV5-1 and TRBJ2-3, reads KAGVTQTPRYLIKTRGQQVTLSCSPISGHRSVSWYQQTPGQGLQFLFEYFSETQRNKGNFPGRFSGRQFSNSRSEMNVSTLELGDSALYLCASSQLAGGITDTQYFGPGTRLTVL.

The chain's CDR3 is CASSLVGQPQHF. CDR3 sequence (DNA): TGTGCCAGCAGCTTAGTGGGTCAGCCCCAGCATTTT. The chain has TRBV7-8 and TRBJ1-5; D gene ambiguous. The germline V gene has CDR1 SGHVS and CDR2 FQNEAQ. Trimming took 1 base from V and 6 from J, leaving 4 bases between them. The CDR3 runs to 12 residues.

The chain uses TRBV9 and TRBJ2-1; no reliable D call. The CDR3 is 15 amino acids. V was cut by 4 bases and J by 6 bases, with 17 bases left in between. The germline V gene encodes CDR1 SGDLS and CDR2 YYNGEE. The CDR3 here is CASSPPGRFGNEQFF. For the CDR3, the DNA is TGTGCCAGCAGCCCCCCCGGACGGTTCGGCAATGAGCAGTTCTTC. The whole variable domain, filled in from reference TRBV9 and TRBJ2-1, reads DSGVTQTPKHLITATGQRVTLRCSPRSGDLSVYWYQQSLDQGLQFLIQYYNGEERAKGNILERFSAQQFPDLHSELNLSSLELGDSALYFCASSPPGRFGNEQFFGPGTRLTVL.

V usage is TRBV28 and J usage is TRBJ2-7; no clear D. The germline gives CDR1 MDHEN, CDR2 SYDVKM. The CDR3 runs 16 residues. Trimming removed 3 bases at V and 3 bases at J, with 18 bases between. CDR3 sequence (DNA): TGTGCCAGCAGTTTTTCCCTGGCGTCAGGAAACTACGAGCAGTACTTC. It codes for CASSFSLASGNYEQYF.

This clone came up a few times. The V and J genes are TRBV4-2 and TRBJ1-6, with D hard to call. Trimming cost V 4 bases and J 5 bases, with 15 bases left between them. The germline V gene has CDR1 LGHNA and CDR2 YNFKEQ. The CDR3 consists of 16 residues. DNA of the CDR3: TGTGCCAGCAGCCCCAGTAGTGCAGCTGATAATTCACCCCTCCACTTT. Translation: CASSPSSAADNSPLHF.

This clone has a single count. The chain has TRBV7-2 and TRBJ1-6; D is perhaps TRBD1 (5 bases). V lost 5 bases to trimming and J lost 5 bases, with 10 bases between them. The CDR3 totals 14 residues. Germline V gives CDR1 SGHTA, CDR2 FQGNSA. The DNA of the CDR3 is TGTGCCAGCAGCCCGACAGAGGATAATTCACCCCTCCACTTT. Translating gives CASSPTEDNSPLHF.

The chain employs TRBV2 and TRBJ2-5; D is unresolved. CDR1 and CDR2 from the germline V gene are SNHLY and FYNNEI. The CDR3 runs 12 residues. Trimming removed 0 bases at V and 10 bases at J, with 9 bases between. CDR3 nucleotides: TGTGCCAGCAGTGAAGCTTACCTTGTCCAGTACTTC. It yields the protein CASSEAYLVQYF.